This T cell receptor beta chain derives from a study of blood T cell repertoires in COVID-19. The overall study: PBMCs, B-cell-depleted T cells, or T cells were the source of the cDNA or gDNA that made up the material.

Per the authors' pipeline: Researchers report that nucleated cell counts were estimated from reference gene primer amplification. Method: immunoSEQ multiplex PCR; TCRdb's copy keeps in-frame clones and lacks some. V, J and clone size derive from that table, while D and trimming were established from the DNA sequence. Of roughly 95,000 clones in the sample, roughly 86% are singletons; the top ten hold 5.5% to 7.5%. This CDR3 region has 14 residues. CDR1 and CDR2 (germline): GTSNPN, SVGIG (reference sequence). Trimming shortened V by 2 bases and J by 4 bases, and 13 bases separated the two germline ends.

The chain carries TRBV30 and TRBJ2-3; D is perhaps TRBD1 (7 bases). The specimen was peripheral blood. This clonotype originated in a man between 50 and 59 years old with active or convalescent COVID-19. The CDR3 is CAWSQGGSSDTQYF. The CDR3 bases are TGTGCCTGGAGTCAGGGGGGATCTTCAGATACGCAGTATTTT. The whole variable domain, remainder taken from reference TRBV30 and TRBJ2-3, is SQTIHQWPATLVQPVGSPLSLECTVEGTSNPNLYWYRQAAGRGLQLLFYSVGIGQISSEVPQNLSASRPQDRQFILSSKKLLLSDSGFYLCAWSQGGSSDTQYFGPGTRLTVL.